Given below is one T cell receptor (beta chain) in context. Its antigen remains unidentified. Clones were read by immunoSEQ multiplex PCR, and TCRdb kept only the in-frame ones, dropping some. The sample lists 300,000 to 400,000 clones, around nine tenths occurring once. This entry is derived from a study of shared clonotypes between healthy human individuals. There are 14 residues in the CDR3. Germline V gene data show CDR1 as GTSNPN and CDR2 as SVGIG (reference sequence). Trimming took off 2 bases at V and 4 bases at J, with 14 bases between the two ends. Overall study findings and caveats: A handful of donors showed sharing of approximately 5% of naive CD4 clonotypes.

V gene TRBV30 combines with J gene TRBJ1-1; TRBD1 might be the D (6 bases). This sequence originates from a man aged 18-30 years in good health. Input material: memory CD8+ T cells sorted from blood. Sample subset: CD45RO+ cells pooled with CCR7-negative TemRA cells. The CDR3 DNA reads as TGTGCCTGGAGTTTCGGGGGCCGGAGCACTGAAGCTTTCTTT. It codes for CAWSFGGRSTEAFF.